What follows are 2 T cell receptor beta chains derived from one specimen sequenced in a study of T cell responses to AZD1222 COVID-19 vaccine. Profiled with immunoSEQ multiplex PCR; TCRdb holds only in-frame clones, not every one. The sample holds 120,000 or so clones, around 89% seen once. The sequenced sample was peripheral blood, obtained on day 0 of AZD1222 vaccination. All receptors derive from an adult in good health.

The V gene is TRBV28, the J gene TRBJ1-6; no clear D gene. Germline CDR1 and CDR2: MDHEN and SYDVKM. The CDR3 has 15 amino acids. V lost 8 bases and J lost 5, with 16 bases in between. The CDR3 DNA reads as TGTGCCAGCCTCACTCCCGCGGGAGATAATTCACCCCTCCACTTT. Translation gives CASLTPAGDNSPLHF.

The CDR3 region is CASSLGGATISNEQFF. The CDR3 nucleotides are TGTGCCAGCAGTTTAGGAGGGGCCACCATCTCCAATGAGCAGTTCTTC. The chain recombines TRBV6-5 with TRBJ2-1; D perhaps matches TRBD2 (6 bases). The germline CDR1 and CDR2 sequences are MNHEY and SVGAGI. The CDR3 totals 16 residues. Trimming removed 4 bases at V and 6 bases at J, with 19 bases between.